These 10 T cell receptor beta chains share one sample of origin, sequenced in a study of OX40 agonist ivuxolimab in advanced cancers. Here immunoSEQ multiplex PCR was the method, and the copy in TCRdb shows in-frame clones only, minus some. The repertoire includes under 95,000 clones, about 84% of them detected once, and 6.9% sits in the top ten. The source was CD4+ or CD8+ T cells sorted from blood, collected in a trial of the OX40 agonist ivuxolimab. Source of these receptors: an adult with an advanced solid tumor such as melanoma, head and neck, liver or kidney cancer.

The J gene is TRBJ1-2, the V gene TRBV5-6; the D gene is possibly TRBD1 (5 bases). Germline lookup yields CDR1 SGHDT and CDR2 YYEEEE. Trimming took 2 bases from V and 13 from J, leaving 12 bases between them. The CDR3 is made up of 11 amino acids. The CDR3 bases are TGTGCCAGCAGCTTCATCAGGGAGTTCACCTTC. It specifies CASSFIREFTF.

The V gene is TRBV5-1, the J gene TRBJ1-1; a weak D match, TRBD1 (6 bases). The CDR3 consists of 17 residues. CDR1 is SGHRS, CDR2 YFSETQ, per germline. Trimming removed 0 bases from V and 1 base from J, with 16 bases in between. The CDR3 reads CASSLGTGRGGNTEAFF. CDR3 coding DNA: TGCGCCAGCAGCTTGGGAACAGGGAGAGGAGGGAACACTGAAGCTTTCTTT.

The count of this clone is one. V gene TRBV11-2 combines with J gene TRBJ1-4, with 9 bases aligning to TRBD1. V gave up 0 bases and J gave up 8 bases; unmatched junction bases: 7. Germline V gives CDR1 SGHAT, CDR2 FQNNGV. The CDR3 is 16 residues long. CDR3 sequence (DNA): TGTGCCAGCAGCTTAGATGGGACAGGGCCGGAAGAAAAACTGTTTTTT. Translating gives CASSLDGTGPEEKLFF.

The chain combines TRBV4-1 with TRBJ2-3; 11 bases map to TRBD2. The CDR3 covers 17 residues. The junction had 10 bases not matched to a gene; V was cut back by 4 bases and J by 4 bases. From germline, CDR1 is MGHRA and CDR2 YSYEKL. As DNA, the CDR3 is TGCGCCAGCAGCCCGATGACACTAGCGGGAGTGTCAGATACGCAGTATTTT. Protein: CASSPMTLAGVSDTQYF.

V and J are TRBV6-5 and TRBJ1-4; tentative D call: TRBD1 (5 bases). Trimming removed 11 bases at V and 5 bases at J, with 18 bases between. This CDR3 spans 14 amino acids. CDR1 is MNHEY, CDR2 SVGAGI, per germline. The CDR3 sequence: CAPGPLRDNEKLFF. Here the CDR3 DNA reads TGTGCCCCCGGCCCCTTACGGGACAATGAAAAACTGTTTTTT.

The chain uses TRBV7-3 and TRBJ1-2, with unresolved D. Trimming took off 2 bases at V and 0 bases at J, with 10 bases between the two ends. The germline V gene has CDR1 SGHTA and CDR2 FQGTGA. The CDR3 extends over 15 amino acids. CDR3 nucleotide sequence: TGTGCCAGCAGCTTAGGTCCGCCAACTAACTATGGCTACACCTTC. Translated, it gives CASSLGPPTNYGYTF.

The chain couples TRBV19 to TRBJ2-7; 12 bases line up with TRBD1. Germline CDR1 reads LNHDA; CDR2 reads SQIVND (reference sequence). The CDR3 totals 14 residues. The trim removed 9 bases at V and 2 bases at J, leaving 5 bases unmatched. The CDR3 coding sequence is TGTGCCAGCCGCGGGACAGGGGGCGCCTACGAGCAGTACTTC. This sequence encodes CASRGTGGAYEQYF.

J is TRBJ1-1 and V is TRBV10-3; TRBD1 is a possible D gene (6 bases). This CDR3 has 14 residues. Germline values: CDR1 ENHRY, CDR2 SYGVKD. Deletions cut 1 base from V and 2 bases from J, with 8 bases between. The CDR3 DNA is TGTGCCATCAGTGAGTTACAGGGCAACACTGAAGCTTTCTTT. Protein sequence: CAISELQGNTEAFF.

The V gene is TRBV4-3, the J gene TRBJ2-4; D is possibly TRBD1 (5 bases). The CDR3 is made up of 14 amino acids. Germline V CDR1 and CDR2: LGHNA, YSLEER. Trimming took off 0 bases at V and 7 bases at J, with 10 bases between the two ends. CDR3 DNA sequence: TGCGCCAGCAGCCAAGACCTGGGGCCGAACATTCAGTACTTC. This codes for CASSQDLGPNIQYF.

V is TRBV7-9 and J is TRBJ2-7, with a tentative D call TRBD1 (5 bases). V lost 5 bases and J 5 bases, leaving 13 bases between the germline ends. Looked up from germline, CDR1 is SEHNR and CDR2 is FQNEAQ (reference sequence). This CDR3 has 13 amino acids. The CDR3 reads CASSPPLGDEQYF. CDR3 coding DNA: TGTGCCAGCAGCCCTCCCCTAGGGGACGAGCAGTACTTC.